This T cell receptor beta chain was profiled in a study of blood T cell repertoires in COVID-19. Study processing details: Quantification of nucleated cells was approximated via reference gene primer amplification. Profiling relied on immunoSEQ multiplex PCR, and the TCRdb table lists in-frame clones only, not all of them. That table is the source of V, J and clone size, and D and trimming were worked out from the DNA. This table holds 150,000 or so clones, roughly 83% found once. This clone was observed a handful of times. The sequencing sample was made of peripheral blood. The clonotype comes from a woman aged 55-70 years with acute or convalescent COVID-19.

The CDR3 region has the DNA TGTGCCAGCAGTACGGACAGGTCCTATAATTCACCCCTCCACTTT. It yields the protein CASSTDRSYNSPLHF. The chain combines TRBV2 with TRBJ1-6; 7 bases map to TRBD1. The CDR3 has 15 amino acids. Germline V CDR1 and CDR2: SNHLY, FYNNEI. Trimming removed 5 bases from V and 1 base from J; junction bases left unmatched: 2.